Below, 10 T cell receptor beta chains from the same sample are listed, as sequenced in a study of T-cell reconstitution after alpha-beta-depleted transplantation in children. As it was prepared, the TCRbeta library received unique molecular identifiers. TCRdb called the PCR reads again in MiXCR, with one record for every CDR3 protein. The profile shows about 200,000 distinct CDR3 sequences, roughly 6.3% of them singletons. The sample consisted of PBMCs, taken before TCRalphabeta/CD19-depleted stem cell transplant. Source of these receptors: a girl under three years old with combined immunodeficiency, due to receive a stem cell transplant.

This clonotype was counted only a few times. This chain uses TRBV20-1 with TRBJ2-3; 15 bases fit TRBD2. The J segment lost 2 bases and the V segment lost 8 bases, leaving 11 bases of the junction unmatched. CDR1 and CDR2 (germline): DFQATT, SNEGSKA (reference sequence). The CDR3 length is 17 residues. CDR3 DNA sequence: TGCAGTCCCTCCGGGACTAGCGGGGGGTCGTACACAGATACGCAGTATTTT. Translating it yields CSPSGTSGGSYTDTQYF.

The table lists this clonotype with many counts. The chain links TRBV21-1 to TRBJ1-5. TRBV21-1 is a known pseudogene. This CDR3 comprises 16 residues. The CDR3 spells CASSLNEVNSNQPQHF. The CDR3, as DNA: TGTGCCAGCAGCCTTAACGAAGTAAATAGCAATCAGCCCCAGCATTTT.

This clonotype was seen ten or more times. The rearrangement links TRBV7-8 to TRBJ2-1; no clear D. Germline V gene sequence: CDR1 SGHVS, CDR2 FQNEAQ. CDR3 length: 15 residues. Trimming removed 1 base from V and 2 bases from J, with 9 bases in between. The DNA of the CDR3 is TGTGCCAGCAGCTTAGAATTTAGTCCCTACAATGAGCAGTTCTTC. Translated, it gives CASSLEFSPYNEQFF.

About this clonotype: This sequence may be a read error, since a much larger clone differs from it by one base. The rearrangement uses TRBV29-1 and TRBJ2-3, with D perhaps TRBD1 (6 bases). The CDR3 has 14 residues. Between the trimmed V and J ends, which lost 7 bases and 1 base, there was a span of 15 bases. Germline V gives CDR1 SQVTM, CDR2 ANQGSEA. The CDR3 DNA reads TGCAGCGGGGGACACCAACAGGGCACAGATACGCAGTATTTT. Its translation: CSGGHQQGTDTQYF.

The chain employs TRBV11-3 and TRBJ2-1; 10 nucleotides line up with TRBD2. V shed 0 bases, J shed 5 bases, and the junction held 7 bases outside the gene matches. This CDR3 is built from 17 residues. The germline CDR1 and CDR2 sequences are SGHNT and YENEEA. CDR3 loop: CASSLDPSGGAHNEQFF. Here the CDR3 DNA reads TGTGCCAGCAGCTTAGACCCTAGCGGGGGAGCACACAATGAGCAGTTCTTC.

This clonotype was recorded at least ten times. This chain links TRBV20-1 with TRBJ2-1; 8 bases agree with TRBD2. The CDR3 consists of 14 residues. The junction had 5 bases not matched to a gene; V was cut back by 6 bases and J by 1 base. Per germline, CDR1 DFQATT and CDR2 SNEGSKA (reference sequence). CDR3: CSARGTRSYNEQFF. CDR3 nucleotides: TGCAGTGCCCGCGGGACTAGATCCTACAATGAGCAGTTCTTC.

In this sample, this clonotype turned up many times. V usage is TRBV28 and J usage is TRBJ2-7; no clear D gene. The V gene lost 2 bases and the J gene lost 1 base, with 12 bases spanning the gap. Germline CDR1 is MDHEN and CDR2 is SYDVKM. The CDR3 has 15 amino acids. The chain's CDR3 is CASSLRSELSYEQYF. The CDR3 DNA follows: TGTGCCAGCAGTTTAAGGAGCGAATTGTCCTACGAGCAGTACTTC.

The table lists this clonotype with many counts. The V and J genes are TRBV6-2 or TRBV6-3 and TRBJ2-1; 10 nucleotides match TRBD2. Unmatched junction bases numbered 4, after V lost 2 bases and J lost 0 bases. The CDR3 loop spans 17 amino acids. CDR1 is MNHEY and CDR2 is SVGEGT in the germline V gene. As DNA, the CDR3 is TGTGCCAGCAGTTACGTACTAGCGGGGAGCTCCTACAATGAGCAGTTCTTC. It codes for CASSYVLAGSSYNEQFF.

This clonotype was recorded many times. This chain links TRBV12-3 or TRBV12-4 with TRBJ1-5, with D possibly matching TRBD1 (5 bases). Trimming left V 3 bases short and J 4 bases short, with 13 bases between. The length of the CDR3 is 15 residues. The CDR3 sequence is CASSFDGARNQPQHF. In nucleotides, the CDR3 is TGTGCCAGCAGTTTCGACGGGGCTAGGAATCAGCCCCAGCATTTT.

This clonotype came up many times. V is TRBV11-2 and J is TRBJ2-1, with D tentatively TRBD2 (5 bases). The CDR3 loop spans 14 amino acids. Germline V gene data show CDR1 as SGHAT and CDR2 as FQNNGV. V lost 1 base and J 7 bases, leaving 11 bases between the germline ends. The CDR3 reads CASSLVGVRNEQFF. The DNA of the CDR3 is TGTGCCAGCAGCTTAGTGGGAGTACGGAATGAGCAGTTCTTC.